The next 20 T cell receptor beta chains were all read from a single sample in a study of somatic mutations in cytotoxic T cells in rheumatoid arthritis. Some clones are missing from TCRdb's copy, which holds only in-frame ones; the method was immunoSEQ multiplex PCR. The sample lists 13,000 or so clones; about 81% were seen once. The sequencing sample was made of CD8+ T cells sorted from blood. These receptors all stem from an adult with rheumatoid arthritis.

The V gene is TRBV4-2, the J gene TRBJ1-1, with 7 bases fitting TRBD1. The J segment lost 4 bases and the V segment lost 2 bases, leaving 7 bases of the junction unmatched. The CDR3 has 15 amino acids. The germline V gene has CDR1 LGHNA and CDR2 YNFKEQ. CDR3 amino acids: CASSQPEQGSTEAFF. The CDR3 DNA follows: TGTGCCAGCAGCCAACCAGAACAGGGGAGCACTGAAGCTTTCTTT.

The rearrangement joins TRBV4-1 to TRBJ2-5, with 9 bases lining up with TRBD1. The CDR3 length is 15 residues. With V trimmed by 3 bases and J by 2 bases, 4 bases remained unmatched. Looked up from germline, CDR1 is MGHRA and CDR2 is YSYEKL. The CDR3 sequence: CASSHRQGEQETQYF. The CDR3 DNA reads TGCGCCAGCAGCCATCGACAGGGGGAACAAGAGACCCAGTACTTC.

This clone has just one count. This chain connects TRBV9 to TRBJ1-2; possible D gene TRBD1, 6 bases. The CDR3 sequence is 13 residues long. Trimming took off 6 bases at V and 7 bases at J, with 16 bases between the two ends. The V gene's germline CDR1 is SGDLS and CDR2 YYNGEE. Here the CDR3 reads CASTRGGEGGYTF. The CDR3 DNA reads as TGTGCCAGCACGAGGGGGGGTGAGGGTGGCTACACCTTC.

This chain links TRBV29-1 with TRBJ2-7, with TRBD2 as a possible D gene (5 bases). Trimming left V 6 bases short and J 1 base short, with 13 bases between. Germline assignment: CDR1 SQVTM and CDR2 ANQGSEA. The CDR3 is 13 residues long. This chain's CDR3 is CSVLSPGSYEQYF. The CDR3, as DNA: TGCAGCGTCCTGTCCCCGGGGTCCTACGAGCAGTACTTC.

The chain combines TRBV4-1 with TRBJ1-2, with D perhaps matching TRBD1 (6 bases). Germline loops: CDR1 MGHRA, CDR2 YSYEKL. This CDR3 has 14 amino acids. Trimming removed 4 bases at V and 6 bases at J, with 15 bases between. The CDR3: CASSRSGAADGYTF. The CDR3 DNA reads TGCGCCAGCAGCCGGTCAGGGGCTGCGGATGGCTACACCTTC.

The rearrangement links TRBV9 to TRBJ2-7; D call uncertain. Germline CDR1 and CDR2: SGDLS and YYNGEE. The CDR3 extends over 13 amino acids. The ends were cut back, 0 bases at V and 6 bases at J, with 10 bases in the middle. The CDR3 nucleotides are TGTGCCAGCAGCGTAGCTATTTGGAGCGAGCAGTACTTC. Its protein is CASSVAIWSEQYF.

V is TRBV5-8 and J is TRBJ2-7, with no clear D. V lost 4 bases and J 2 bases, leaving 19 bases between the germline ends. This CDR3 spans 16 amino acids. The germline CDR1 and CDR2 sequences are SGHTS and YDEGEE. The CDR3 here is CASSATGPNGTYEQYF. Written as DNA, the CDR3 is TGTGCCAGCAGCGCTACCGGGCCGAATGGGACCTACGAGCAGTACTTC.

This sequence joins TRBV5-1 and TRBJ2-2; a possible D gene is TRBD2 (5 bases). Trimming cost V 2 bases and J 9 bases, with 17 bases left between them. The CDR3 is made up of 15 amino acids. CDR1 SGHRS and CDR2 YFSETQ come from the germline V gene. The CDR3 region has the DNA TGCGCCAGCAGCTTTATCGGCGGGCGTATCCGGGAGCTGTTTTTT. It codes for CASSFIGGRIRELFF.

This clone was seen only a few times. Other DNA sequences in this specimen translate into the identical CDR3. The chain couples TRBV7-3 to TRBJ1-1; D possibly corresponds to TRBD1 (5 bases). CDR3 length: 13 amino acids. Germline V gene sequence: CDR1 SGHTA, CDR2 FQGTGA. Trimming left V 5 bases short and J 4 bases short, with 11 bases between. The CDR3 sequence: CASSPTGGTEAFF. For the CDR3, the DNA is TGTGCCAGCAGCCCTACGGGGGGCACTGAAGCTTTCTTT.

This chain uses TRBV11-3 with TRBJ2-1; 15 bases are a match to TRBD2. V shed 5 bases, J shed 7 bases, and the junction held 3 bases outside the gene matches. Per germline, CDR1 SGHNT and CDR2 YENEEA. This CDR3 has 15 residues. The CDR3 spells CASSPGLAGGNEQFF. DNA for the CDR3: TGTGCCAGCAGCCCCGGACTAGCGGGGGGGAATGAGCAGTTCTTC.

This clone was recorded once. The sample contains more than one DNA sequence encoding this CDR3. This sequence joins TRBV6-1 and TRBJ2-7, with D perhaps matching TRBD1 (5 bases). V dropped 10 bases and J dropped 3 bases, with 10 bases sitting between them. The germline V gene has CDR1 MNHNS and CDR2 SASEGT. The CDR3 extends over 11 amino acids. In DNA, the CDR3 is TGTGCCATCAGACAGCGCTACGAGCAGTACTTC. Its protein is CAIRQRYEQYF.

The chain joins TRBV7-9 to TRBJ2-3; D gene unclear. The CDR3 is 15 residues long. CDR1 and CDR2 (germline): SEHNR, FQNEAQ (reference sequence). Trimming removed 3 bases at V and 4 bases at J, with 14 bases between. DNA of the CDR3: TGTGCCAGCAGCTTCAACTCTGGCTGGGCAGATACGCAGTATTTT. Its protein product is CASSFNSGWADTQYF.

The chain has TRBV9 and TRBJ1-2; D call uncertain. CDR3 size: 17 residues. The germline V gene encodes CDR1 SGDLS and CDR2 YYNGEE. The V gene lost 0 bases and the J gene lost 4 bases, with 19 bases spanning the gap. CDR3 in DNA: TGTGCCAGCAGCGTAGATGTACGGATTAAGGACTTCTATGGCTACACCTTC. This codes for CASSVDVRIKDFYGYTF.

The chain is built from TRBV5-1 and TRBJ2-5; TRBD2 matches at 16 bases. From germline, CDR1 is SGHRS and CDR2 YFSETQ. Trimming at V came to 5 bases and at J to 4 bases, leaving 8 bases not matched to a gene. This CDR3 is built from 17 residues. CDR3 bases: TGCGCCAGCAGGTCCGGGACTAGCGGGGGGGCCGGAGAGACCCAGTACTTC. It codes for CASRSGTSGGAGETQYF.

This rearrangement joins TRBV9 to TRBJ2-2; 7 bases match TRBD2. This CDR3 spans 15 amino acids. V was clipped by 4 bases and J by 1 base; unmatched bases: 4. Germline assignment: CDR1 SGDLS and CDR2 YYNGEE. In DNA, the CDR3 is TGTGCCAGCAGCCTCATAGCGGGGAACACCGGGGAGCTGTTTTTT. It specifies CASSLIAGNTGELFF.

The chain combines TRBV4-2 with TRBJ2-5; perhaps TRBD2 as D (6 bases). The CDR3 is 14 amino acids. Germline CDR1 and CDR2: LGHNA and YNFKEQ. V was clipped by 0 bases and J by 5 bases, with 10 bases between them. CDR3 nucleotide sequence: TGTGCCAGCAGCCAAGAACGGGAGTGGGAGACCCAGTACTTC. Amino acid sequence: CASSQEREWETQYF.

By sample share, this clone is medium-sized. The chain recombines TRBV10-3 with TRBJ1-2; no definite D call. The germline V gene has CDR1 ENHRY and CDR2 SYGVKD. The CDR3 extends over 12 amino acids. The V end was cut by 7 bases, the J end by 9 bases, with 15 bases between. CDR3 sequence: CAINPDRESYTF. The CDR3, as DNA: TGTGCCATCAATCCCGACCGTGAAAGCTACACCTTC.

The chain couples TRBV29-1 to TRBJ2-7, with D unclear. The germline gives CDR1 SQVTM, CDR2 ANQGSEA. This CDR3 is built from 13 residues. The V gene lost 2 bases and the J gene lost 6 bases, with 14 bases spanning the gap. The CDR3 sequence: CSVEKGSPGEQYF. CDR3 in DNA: TGCAGCGTTGAAAAGGGTTCTCCGGGCGAGCAGTACTTC.

The V gene is TRBV15, the J gene TRBJ2-2; maybe TRBD2 (6 bases). Trimming removed 5 bases from V and 5 bases from J, with 21 bases in between. Germline V gene lookup returns CDR1 LNHNV and CDR2 YYDKDF (reference sequence). This CDR3 comprises 17 residues. The CDR3: CATSGTSHELGTGELFF. DNA of the CDR3: TGTGCCACCAGCGGCACTAGCCACGAACTCGGTACCGGGGAGCTGTTTTTT.

The CDR3 nucleotides are TGTGCCAGCAGATCCGGGACAGGGTTTGAAAAACTGTTTTTT. Protein sequence: CASRSGTGFEKLFF. This sequence joins TRBV13 and TRBJ1-4; 9 bases are shared with TRBD1. The length of the CDR3 is 14 residues. The V and J ends lost 6 bases and 7 bases, in that order; junction bases with no gene match: 6. Germline V gives CDR1 PRHDT, CDR2 FYEKMQ (reference sequence).